This T cell receptor (beta chain) was sequenced in a study of T cells after yellow fever vaccination. 5'RACE template switching added a universal primer site and UMIs to TCR cDNA. MiXCR, run by TCRdb on the 5' RACE reads, gives a single entry per CDR3 protein. This sample carries around 610,000 distinct CDR3 sequences, roughly 13% of them seen once, and the ten largest clones take around an eighth. The V end was cut by 5 bases, the J end by 8 bases, with 14 bases between. In germline, CDR1 is SGHTA, CDR2 FQGNSA. CDR3 length: 13 residues. The sequence came from a young man who received the YFV17D yellow fever vaccine. Sequences were derived from PBMCs, sampled on the day of the yellow fever booster vaccination. The chain is built from TRBV7-2 and TRBJ2-3; either TRBD1 or TRBD2 may supply D (5 bases each). CDR3: CASSPGREGTQYF. CDR3 coding DNA: TGTGCCAGCAGCCCGGGACGGGAAGGTACGCAGTATTTT.